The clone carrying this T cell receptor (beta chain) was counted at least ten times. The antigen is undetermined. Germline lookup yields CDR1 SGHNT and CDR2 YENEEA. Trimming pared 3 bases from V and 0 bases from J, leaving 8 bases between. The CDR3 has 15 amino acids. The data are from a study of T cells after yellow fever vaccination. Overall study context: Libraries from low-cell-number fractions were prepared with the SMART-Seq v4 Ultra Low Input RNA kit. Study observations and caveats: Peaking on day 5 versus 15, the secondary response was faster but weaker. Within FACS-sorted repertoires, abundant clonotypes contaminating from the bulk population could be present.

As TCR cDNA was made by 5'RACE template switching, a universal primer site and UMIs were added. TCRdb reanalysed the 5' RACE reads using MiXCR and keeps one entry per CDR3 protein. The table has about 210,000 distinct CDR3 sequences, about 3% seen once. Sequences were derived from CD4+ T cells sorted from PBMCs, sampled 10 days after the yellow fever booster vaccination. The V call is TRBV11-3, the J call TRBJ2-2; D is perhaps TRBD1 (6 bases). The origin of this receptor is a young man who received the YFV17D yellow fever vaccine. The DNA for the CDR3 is TGTGCCAGCAGCTTGGACAGCGCGAACACCGGGGAGCTGTTTTTT. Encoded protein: CASSLDSANTGELFF.